Presented here are 9 T cell receptor beta chains from one specimen sequenced in a study of PD-1 blockade in classical Hodgkin lymphoma. Profiled with immunoSEQ multiplex PCR; TCRdb holds only in-frame clones, not every one. The table has 16,000 or so clones, 82% seen once. In every patient, relapse followed autologous stem cell transplantation, while exposure to brentuximab vedotin differed. The specimen comprised peripheral blood mononuclear cells (PBMCs), sampled before the second cycle of nivolumab. The receptors stem from a human donor with classical Hodgkin lymphoma.

The chain carries TRBV19 and TRBJ1-4, with D unresolved. V lost 3 bases, J lost 8 bases, and 16 bases lay in between. The CDR3 is 15 amino acids. Germline CDR1 LNHDA, CDR2 SQIVND (reference sequence). The CDR3 bases are TGTGCCAGTAGTATGAGGTCGAACGGATTGGAAAAACTGTTTTTT. This encodes CASSMRSNGLEKLFF. Full variable domain (rest looked up from reference TRBV19 and TRBJ1-4): DGGITQSPKYLFRKEGQNVTLSCEQNLNHDAMYWYRQDPGQGLRLIYYSQIVNDFQKGDIAEGYSVSREKKESFPLTVTSAQKNPTAFYLCASSMRSNGLEKLFFGSGTQLSVL.

The chain recombines TRBV10-3 with TRBJ2-3, with D perhaps assigned TRBD1 or TRBD2 (5 bases each). Per germline, CDR1 ENHRY and CDR2 SYGVKD. This CDR3 has 16 residues. The V gene lost 4 bases and the J gene lost 2 bases, with 16 bases spanning the gap. The CDR3 region has the DNA TGTGCCATCAGTGGGGGTGAGGGGTTGGACACAGATACGCAGTATTTT. Its translation: CAISGGEGLDTDTQYF.

As DNA, the CDR3 is TGTGCCAGCAGTAATACAGGGATAGAAAAACTGTTTTTT. This translates into CASSNTGIEKLFF. The chain is built from TRBV9 and TRBJ1-4; tentative D call: TRBD1 (6 bases). CDR1 SGDLS and CDR2 YYNGEE come from the germline V gene. Trimming removed 5 bases at V and 8 bases at J, with 13 bases between. The CDR3 runs 13 residues.

The V gene is TRBV4-3, the J gene TRBJ1-1; D possibly corresponds to TRBD1 (6 bases). V lost 6 bases and J lost 0, with 17 bases in between. Germline values: CDR1 LGHNA, CDR2 YSLEER. CDR3 length: 16 amino acids. This CDR3 is CASSPTGGSLNTEAFF. CDR3 DNA sequence: TGCGCCAGCAGTCCCACGGGGGGCAGCCTGAACACTGAAGCTTTCTTT.

This clone came up once. This chain uses TRBV11-2 with TRBJ2-3, with D tentatively TRBD2 (7 bases). CDR1 is SGHAT, CDR2 FQNNGV, per germline. CDR3 length: 19 amino acids. The ends were cut back, 3 bases at V and 5 bases at J, with 27 bases in the middle. The CDR3 nucleotides read TGTGCCAGCAGCTTTACCGGTGGGCCTCGGGGGGCAGGAGAAGATACGCAGTATTTT. Residues: CASSFTGGPRGAGEDTQYF.

This sequence joins TRBV7-2 and TRBJ2-7, with D perhaps TRBD1 (6 bases). Trimming stripped 4 bases from V and 3 bases from J, with 16 bases between. CDR3 length: 15 residues. Germline assignment: CDR1 SGHTA and CDR2 FQGNSA. The CDR3 sequence: CASSSREGTHYEQYF. The CDR3 nucleotides read TGTGCCAGCAGCTCCCGGGAAGGGACACACTACGAGCAGTACTTC. The variable domain in full, completed from reference TRBV7-2 and TRBJ2-7, reads GAGVSQSPSNKVTEKGKDVELRCDPISGHTALYWYRQSLGQGLEFLIYFQGNSAPDKSGLPSDRFSAERTGGSVSTLTIQRTQQEDSAVYLCASSSREGTHYEQYFGPGTRLTVT.

V and J are TRBV11-2 and TRBJ2-7; 9 bases align to TRBD1. V lost 5 bases, J lost 3 bases, and 11 bases stayed unmatched. CDR3 length: 16 residues. CDR1 is SGHAT and CDR2 is FQNNGV in the germline V gene. Written as DNA, the CDR3 is TGTGCCAGCAGCCCCTGGGGGGGACAGGGTGTCTACGAGCAGTACTTC. Protein sequence: CASSPWGGQGVYEQYF.

This clone has more than one count but fewer than ten. The CDR3 sequence is CASSPYAGVGEQFF. The CDR3 DNA follows: TGTGCCAGCAGCCCATACGCAGGGGTTGGTGAGCAGTTCTTC. The rearrangement links TRBV7-3 to TRBJ2-1, with D perhaps matching TRBD1 (6 bases). V lost 5 bases and J 9 bases, leaving 17 bases between the germline ends. CDR3 length: 14 amino acids. CDR1 is SGHTA and CDR2 is FQGTGA in the germline V gene.

V is TRBV7-8 and J is TRBJ2-5; the D gene is possibly TRBD2 (5 bases). V was cut by 4 bases and J by 1 base, with 10 bases left in between. The CDR3 has 14 residues. Germline V lookup: CDR1 SGHVS, CDR2 FQNEAQ. CDR3 bases: TGTGCCAGCAGCTCCACGGAGGCCCAAGAGACCCAGTACTTC. Translating it yields CASSSTEAQETQYF. Based on the CDR3 plus reference TRBV7-8 and TRBJ2-5, the full variable domain is GAGVSQSPRYKVAKRGQDVALRCDPISGHVSLFWYQQALGQGPEFLTYFQNEAQLDKSGLPSDRFFAERPEGSVSTLKIQRTQQEDSAVYLCASSSTEAQETQYFGPGTRLLVL.